This T cell receptor beta chain emerged from a study of response to subunit inactivated influenza vaccine. General observations from the study: Authors suggested that a seasonal influenza vaccination recruits few new T cells each time.

There are 15 residues in the CDR3. V dropped 2 bases and J dropped 5; count of bases not matched to a gene: 7. Germline V CDR1 and CDR2: SGHRS, YFSETQ. Notes on this clonotype: Its target is unknown.

In TCRdb, the RT-PCR reads were re-called with MiXCR into one record per CDR3 protein. Of roughly 760,000 distinct CDR3 sequences in the sample, 21% were seen once. This chain joins TRBV5-1 and TRBJ2-7; 10 nucleotides match TRBD2. The clonotype comes from a man aged 45-60 years who received an inactivated influenza vaccine. Sequences were derived from PBMCs from blood, sampled 4 to 6 days after vaccination. CDR3 region: CASSFTSGTLDEQYF. The CDR3 region has the DNA TGCGCCAGCAGCTTCACTAGCGGGACTCTCGACGAGCAGTACTTC. The entire variable domain, with the rest obtained from reference TRBV5-1 and TRBJ2-7, is as follows: KAGVTQTPRYLIKTRGQQVTLSCSPISGHRSVSWYQQTPGQGLQFLFEYFSETQRNKGNFPGRFSGRQFSNSRSEMNVSTLELGDSALYLCASSFTSGTLDEQYFGPGTRLTVT.